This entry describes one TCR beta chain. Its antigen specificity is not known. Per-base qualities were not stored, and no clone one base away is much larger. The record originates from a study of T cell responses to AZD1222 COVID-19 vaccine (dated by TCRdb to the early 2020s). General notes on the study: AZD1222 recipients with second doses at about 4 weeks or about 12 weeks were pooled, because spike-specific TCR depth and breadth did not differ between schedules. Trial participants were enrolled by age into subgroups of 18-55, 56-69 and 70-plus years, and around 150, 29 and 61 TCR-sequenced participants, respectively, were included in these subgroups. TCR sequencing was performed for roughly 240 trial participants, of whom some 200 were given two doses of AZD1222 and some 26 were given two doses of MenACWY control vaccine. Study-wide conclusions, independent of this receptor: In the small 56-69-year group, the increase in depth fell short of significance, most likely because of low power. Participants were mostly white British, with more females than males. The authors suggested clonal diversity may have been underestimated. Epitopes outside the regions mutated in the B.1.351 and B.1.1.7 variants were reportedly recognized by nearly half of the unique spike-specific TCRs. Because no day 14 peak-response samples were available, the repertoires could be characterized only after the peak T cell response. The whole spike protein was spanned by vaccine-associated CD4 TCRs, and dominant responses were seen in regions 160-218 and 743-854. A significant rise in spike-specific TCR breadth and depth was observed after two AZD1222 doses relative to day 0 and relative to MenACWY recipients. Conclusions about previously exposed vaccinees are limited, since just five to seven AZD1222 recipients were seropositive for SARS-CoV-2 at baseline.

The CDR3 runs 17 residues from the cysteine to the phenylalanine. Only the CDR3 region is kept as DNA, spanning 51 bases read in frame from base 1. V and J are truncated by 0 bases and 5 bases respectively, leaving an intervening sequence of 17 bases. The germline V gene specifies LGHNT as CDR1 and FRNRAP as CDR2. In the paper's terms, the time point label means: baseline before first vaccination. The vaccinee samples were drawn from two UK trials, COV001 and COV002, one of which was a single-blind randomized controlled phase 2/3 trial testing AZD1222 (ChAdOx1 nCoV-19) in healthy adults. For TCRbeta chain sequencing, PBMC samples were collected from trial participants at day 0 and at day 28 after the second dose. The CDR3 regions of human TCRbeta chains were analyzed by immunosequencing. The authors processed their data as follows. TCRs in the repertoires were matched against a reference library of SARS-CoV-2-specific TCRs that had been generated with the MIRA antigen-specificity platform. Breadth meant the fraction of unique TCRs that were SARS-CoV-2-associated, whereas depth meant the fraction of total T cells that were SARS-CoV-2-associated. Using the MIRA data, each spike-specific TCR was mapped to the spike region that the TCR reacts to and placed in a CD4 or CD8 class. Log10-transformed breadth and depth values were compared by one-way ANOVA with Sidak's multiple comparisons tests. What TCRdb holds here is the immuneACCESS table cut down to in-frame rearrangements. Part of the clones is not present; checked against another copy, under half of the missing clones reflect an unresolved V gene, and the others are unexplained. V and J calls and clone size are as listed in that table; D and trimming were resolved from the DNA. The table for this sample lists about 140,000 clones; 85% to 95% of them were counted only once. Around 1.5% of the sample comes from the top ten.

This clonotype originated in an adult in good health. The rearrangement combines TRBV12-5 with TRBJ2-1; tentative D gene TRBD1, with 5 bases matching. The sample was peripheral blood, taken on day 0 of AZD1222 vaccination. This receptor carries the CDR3 CASGLVLGRAGDNEQFF. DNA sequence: TGTGCTAGTGGTTTGGTACTTGGCAGGGCAGGAGACAATGAGCAGTTCTTC.